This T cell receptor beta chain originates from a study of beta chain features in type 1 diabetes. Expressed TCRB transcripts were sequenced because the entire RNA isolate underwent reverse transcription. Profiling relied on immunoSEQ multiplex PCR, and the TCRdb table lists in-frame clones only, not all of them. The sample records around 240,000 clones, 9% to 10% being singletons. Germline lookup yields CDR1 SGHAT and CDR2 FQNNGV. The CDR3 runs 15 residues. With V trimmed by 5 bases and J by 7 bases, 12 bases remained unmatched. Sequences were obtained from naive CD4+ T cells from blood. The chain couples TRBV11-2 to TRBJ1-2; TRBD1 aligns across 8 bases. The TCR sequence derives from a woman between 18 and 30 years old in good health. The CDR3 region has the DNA TGTGCCAGCAGCGGTACTCAGGGGGCGCCTTCTGGCTACACCTTC. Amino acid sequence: CASSGTQGAPSGYTF.